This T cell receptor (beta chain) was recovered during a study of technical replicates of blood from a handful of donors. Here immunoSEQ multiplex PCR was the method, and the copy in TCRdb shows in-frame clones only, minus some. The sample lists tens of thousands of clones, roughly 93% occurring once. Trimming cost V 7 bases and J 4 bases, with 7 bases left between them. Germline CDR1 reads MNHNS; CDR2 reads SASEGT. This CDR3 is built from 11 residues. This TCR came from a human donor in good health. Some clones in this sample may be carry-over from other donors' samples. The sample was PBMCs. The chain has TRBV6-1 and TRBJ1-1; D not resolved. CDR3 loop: CASKFGTEAFF. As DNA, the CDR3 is TGTGCCAGCAAGTTCGGCACTGAAGCTTTCTTT.